Below, 15 T cell receptor beta chains from the same sample are listed, as sequenced in a study of cytomegalovirus exposure and HLA in healthy donors. 60 Vbeta and 13 Jbeta primers were used in PCR. Profiled with immunoSEQ multiplex PCR; TCRdb holds only in-frame clones, not every one. The data show about 160,000 clones, approximately 72% seen once. Sequencing input: PBMCs. These TCRs come from a female donor in good health and CMV-seronegative.

This chain joins TRBV7-2 and TRBJ1-5, with unresolved D. V lost 0 bases to trimming and J lost 6 bases, with 15 bases between them. Germline CDR1 is SGHTA and CDR2 is FQGNSA. The CDR3 extends over 16 amino acids. For the CDR3, the DNA is TGTGCCAGCAGCTTAGCAGGCTCCGAGCGCTCTCAGCCCCAGCATTTT. Amino acid sequence: CASSLAGSERSQPQHF.

The CDR3 sequence is CASSTGPGRVVNQPQHF. CDR3 DNA: TGTGCCAGTAGTACCGGCCCCGGGAGGGTTGTTAATCAGCCCCAGCATTTT. This chain uses TRBV19 with TRBJ1-5, with no clear D. Trimming removed 4 bases from V and 4 bases from J, with 20 bases in between. Germline V gene lookup returns CDR1 LNHDA and CDR2 SQIVND (reference sequence). The CDR3 is made up of 17 amino acids.

The chain combines TRBV28 with TRBJ1-1; no definite D call. CDR1 is MDHEN and CDR2 is SYDVKM in the germline V gene. The CDR3 extends over 13 amino acids. V dropped 6 bases and J dropped 0 bases, with 8 bases sitting between them. CDR3: CASRPTVNTEAFF. CDR3 nucleotide sequence: TGTGCCAGCAGGCCCACGGTGAACACTGAAGCTTTCTTT.

The DNA for the CDR3 is TGCGCCAGCAGCCAAGGTACAGTCTTGCTAGGGGGCGAGGGCACTGAAGCTTTCTTT. Translated, it gives CASSQGTVLLGGEGTEAFF. The chain recombines TRBV4-3 with TRBJ1-1, with TRBD1 matching 7 bases. The CDR3 loop spans 19 amino acids. Unmatched junction bases numbered 18, after V lost 1 base and J lost 4 bases. The germline CDR1 and CDR2 sequences are LGHNA and YSLEER.

V is TRBV5-8 and J is TRBJ1-5; TRBD1 matches 9 bases. Germline V gene sequence: CDR1 SGHTS, CDR2 YDEGEE. This CDR3 is 15 amino acids long. V trimming: 4 bases; J trimming: 9 bases; junction bases outside the gene matches: 11. CDR3 in DNA: TGTGCCAGCAGCCCCGGACAGGGGTCGTTATTGCCCCAGCATTTT. Translated, it gives CASSPGQGSLLPQHF. Complete variable domain (other parts from reference TRBV5-8 and TRBJ1-5): EAGVTQSPTHLIKTRGQQATLRCSPISGHTSVYWYQQALGLGLQFLLWYDEGEERNRGNFPPRFSGRQFPNYSSELNVNALELEDSALYLCASSPGQGSLLPQHFGDGTRLSIL.

The rearrangement links TRBV4-3 to TRBJ2-7, with D uncertain. The germline CDR1 and CDR2 sequences are LGHNA and YSLEER. The CDR3 loop spans 14 amino acids. Deletions cut 0 bases from V and 0 bases from J, with 6 bases between. The CDR3 coding sequence is TGCGCCAGCAGCCAAGACTACAGCTCCTACGAGCAGTACTTC. Translating gives CASSQDYSSYEQYF.

The rearrangement uses TRBV19 and TRBJ2-3; maybe TRBD2 (6 bases). The ends were cut back, 1 base at V and 3 bases at J, with 14 bases in the middle. The V gene's germline CDR1 is LNHDA and CDR2 SQIVND (reference sequence). This CDR3 contains 16 residues. The CDR3 sequence: CASSIARGKMTDTQYF. For the CDR3, the DNA is TGTGCCAGTAGTATAGCTCGGGGGAAGATGACAGATACGCAGTATTTT.

This clone was seen more than once but under ten times. V gene TRBV30 combines with J gene TRBJ2-6; TRBD1 might be the D (6 bases). The V gene lost 2 bases and the J gene lost 0 bases, with 14 bases spanning the gap. Per germline, CDR1 GTSNPN and CDR2 SVGIG (reference sequence). The CDR3 totals 17 residues. The CDR3 here is CAWSPPGAPSGANVLTF. The DNA for the CDR3 is TGTGCCTGGAGTCCCCCAGGGGCCCCCTCTGGGGCCAACGTCCTGACTTTC.

The chain employs TRBV27 and TRBJ2-3, with D unclear. Trimming took off 7 bases at V and 2 bases at J, with 4 bases between the two ends. Per the germline V gene, CDR1 is MNHEY and CDR2 is SMNVEV (reference sequence). The CDR3 has 11 amino acids. CDR3 region: CASTYTDTQYF. CDR3 nucleotide sequence: TGTGCCAGCACTTACACAGATACGCAGTATTTT.

The chain uses TRBV28 and TRBJ2-7, with D perhaps TRBD2 (6 bases). This CDR3 region has 15 residues. V was trimmed by 5 bases and J by 3 bases, leaving 17 bases between them. Germline V gene sequence: CDR1 MDHEN, CDR2 SYDVKM. The CDR3 reads CASSDDTRGNYEQYF. In nucleotides, the CDR3 is TGTGCCAGCAGTGACGACACGCGGGGCAACTACGAGCAGTACTTC.

This clone was observed a handful of times. The rearrangement links TRBV11-2 to TRBJ2-1; 8 bases agree with TRBD2. Germline trimming cut 5 bases from V and 5 bases from J; bases unmatched to any gene: 14. Germline CDR1 and CDR2: SGHAT and FQNNGV. CDR3 length: 17 residues. The chain's CDR3 is CASSPPGGNSLNNEQFF. CDR3 in DNA: TGTGCCAGCAGCCCCCCGGGGGGGAACTCATTAAACAATGAGCAGTTCTTC.

The gene calls are TRBV19 and TRBJ2-3; 7 bases are shared with TRBD1. Germline trimming cut 7 bases from V and 3 bases from J; bases unmatched to any gene: 13. Germline V gene lookup returns CDR1 LNHDA and CDR2 SQIVND (reference sequence). The CDR3 is made up of 16 amino acids. The CDR3 protein is CASKGHGTVRTDTQYF. As DNA, the CDR3 is TGTGCCAGTAAAGGACACGGGACAGTCCGTACAGATACGCAGTATTTT. The entire variable domain, with the rest obtained from reference TRBV19 and TRBJ2-3, is as follows: DGGITQSPKYLFRKEGQNVTLSCEQNLNHDAMYWYRQDPGQGLRLIYYSQIVNDFQKGDIAEGYSVSREKKESFPLTVTSAQKNPTAFYLCASKGHGTVRTDTQYFGPGTRLTVL.

V is TRBV30 and J is TRBJ2-7; D may be TRBD2 (5 bases). Germline lookup yields CDR1 GTSNPN and CDR2 SVGIG (reference sequence). The CDR3 is made up of 13 amino acids. Trimming shortened V by 4 bases and J by 2 bases, and 12 bases separated the two germline ends. The CDR3 nucleotides are TGTGCCTGGATCCGGGATTCCACCTACGAGCAGTACTTC. It yields the protein CAWIRDSTYEQYF.

The chain carries TRBV7-9 and TRBJ2-7; D gene ambiguous. Per the germline V gene, CDR1 is SEHNR and CDR2 is FQNEAQ (reference sequence). V was clipped by 3 bases and J by 0 bases, with 6 bases between them. This CDR3 is 13 amino acids long. CDR3 protein: CASSFPHSYEQYF. In DNA, the CDR3 is TGTGCCAGCAGCTTTCCACACTCCTACGAGCAGTACTTC.

The rearrangement uses TRBV5-1 and TRBJ2-7, with TRBD2 matching over 7 bases. The CDR3 is 14 amino acids. Germline assignment: CDR1 SGHRS and CDR2 YFSETQ. With V trimmed by 6 bases and J by 6 bases, 12 bases remained unmatched. Written as DNA, the CDR3 is TGCGCCAGCACTAGGGACCGGGGGGTTGGCGAGCAGTACTTC. This translates into CASTRDRGVGEQYF.